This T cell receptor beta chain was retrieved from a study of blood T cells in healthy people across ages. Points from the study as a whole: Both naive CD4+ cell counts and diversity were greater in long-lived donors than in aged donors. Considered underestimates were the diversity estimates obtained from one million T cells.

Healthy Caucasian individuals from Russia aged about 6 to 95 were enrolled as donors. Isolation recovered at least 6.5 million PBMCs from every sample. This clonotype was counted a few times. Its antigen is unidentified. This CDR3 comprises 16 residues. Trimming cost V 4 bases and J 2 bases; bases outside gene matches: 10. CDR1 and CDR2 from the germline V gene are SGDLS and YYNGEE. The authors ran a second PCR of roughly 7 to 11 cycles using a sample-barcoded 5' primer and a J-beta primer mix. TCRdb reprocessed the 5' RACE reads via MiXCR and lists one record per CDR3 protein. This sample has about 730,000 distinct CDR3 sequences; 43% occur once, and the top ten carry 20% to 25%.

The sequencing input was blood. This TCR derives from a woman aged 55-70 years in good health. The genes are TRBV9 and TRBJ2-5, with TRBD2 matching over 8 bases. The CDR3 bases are TGTGCCAGCAGCCTACAAGGTGCGGGAGGACAAGAGACCCAGTACTTC. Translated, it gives CASSLQGAGGQETQYF.